Each of the 3 T cell receptor beta chains below was sequenced from the same sample in a study of CXCR3-negative and CXCR3-positive naive CD8 T cells. These receptors' targets are unknown. General study results and limits: Greater hydrophobicity was found in TRB CDR3s of CXCR3-positive naive cells than of CXCR3-negative naive cells.

Through 5' RACE with UMI labels, the TRB cDNA libraries were prepared. Each CDR3 protein gets one entry in TCRdb, which reprocessed the 5' RACE reads and gives no DNA. The table lists about 84,000 distinct CDR3 sequences, with 0.6% to 0.7% in the top ten. The sequenced sample consisted of naive CXCR3+ CD8+ T cells from blood. Noted subset: CD45RO-CCR7+CD27+CD95- naive CD8+ T cells expressing CXCR3 (TNR3+). These receptor sequences come from a human donor in good health. Some clones in this sample may be carry-over from other donors' samples.

The genes are TRBV7-9 and TRBJ2-5; the TRBD1 assignment by TCRdb is unverifiable without DNA. The CDR3 has 13 amino acids. The germline gives CDR1 SEHNR, CDR2 FQNEAQ (reference sequence). CDR3 protein: CASDRDSEETQYF.

The rearrangement joins TRBV4-2 to TRBJ1-2; TCRdb outputs TRBD1, but without DNA this stays unchecked. Germline V lookup: CDR1 LGHNA, CDR2 YNFKEQ. This CDR3 region has 15 residues. The CDR3 protein is CASSQDFDRDYGYTF.

The gene calls are TRBV28 and TRBJ2-7; the TCRdb D gene call, TRBD1, has no DNA to confirm it. This CDR3 is built from 14 residues. Per germline, CDR1 MDHEN and CDR2 SYDVKM. The CDR3 region is CASSFMAGDYEQYF.